Each of the 12 T cell receptor beta chains below was sequenced from the same sample in a study of naive and memory T cell subsets. The SP2 primer and nested alpha and beta constant region primers amplified ligated cDNA in four rounds. TCRdb passed the UMI-ligation and nested PCR reads through MiXCR, listing each CDR3 protein once. The table has around 35,000 distinct CDR3 sequences, 9.5% to 11% seen once. Treatment meaning: skin biopsy from PPD injection site in Mantoux-positive individual. TCR cDNA received a 3' ligated oligonucleotide that carried a UMI. This specimen consisted of skin, obtained from a tuberculin skin test site. These receptors were collected from an adult in good health.

V is TRBV29-1 and J is TRBJ2-4; tentatively, D is TRBD1 (6 bases). Trimming took off 4 bases at V and 0 bases at J, with 16 bases between the two ends. The V gene's germline CDR1 is SQVTM and CDR2 ANQGSEA. The CDR3 contains 16 residues. The CDR3 DNA follows: TGCAGCGTTGCAGGGGATCGTGGTATAGCCAAAAACATTCAGTACTTC. Translating gives CSVAGDRGIAKNIQYF. The whole variable domain, filled in from reference TRBV29-1 and TRBJ2-4, reads SAVISQKPSRDICQRGTSLTIQCQVDSQVTMMFWYRQQPGQSLTLIATANQGSEATYESGFVIDKFPISRPNLTFSTLTVSNMSPEDSSIYLCSVAGDRGIAKNIQYFGAGTRLSVL.

Details on this clonotype: A single base separates this from a much larger clone, so it may be a read error. This chain links TRBV21-1 with TRBJ2-7. TRBV21-1 is a listed pseudogene. CDR3 length equals 14 residues. CDR3 nucleotides: TGTGCCAACAGCAAAGCTTGCGGCGCCTACGAGCAGTACTTC. As protein: CANSKACGAYEQYF.

The chain combines TRBV4-2 with TRBJ1-4, with 7 bases identical to TRBD1. The CDR3 runs 15 residues. The germline gives CDR1 LGHNA, CDR2 YNFKEQ. The V segment lost 3 bases and the J segment 7 bases; nucleotides outside the gene matches: 8. The CDR3 nucleotides read TGTGCCAGCAGCCAGGATACAGGGGTTTTTGAAAAACTGTTTTTT. Protein product: CASSQDTGVFEKLFF.

This clonotype was picked up many times. The gene calls are TRBV30 and TRBJ1-1; 7 bases align to TRBD1. Trimming at V came to 2 bases and at J to 6 bases, leaving 3 bases not matched to a gene. The CDR3 consists of 12 residues. The V gene's germline CDR1 is GTSNPN and CDR2 SVGIG (reference sequence). In DNA form, the CDR3 reads TGTGCCTGGAGTAACAGGGGACCTGAAGCTTTCTTT. Translated: CAWSNRGPEAFF.

The chain has TRBV7-9 and TRBJ2-7; 9 nucleotides align to TRBD1. The ends lost 4 bases at V and 2 bases at J; junction bases unmatched: 6. The CDR3 runs to 15 residues. The germline CDR1 and CDR2 sequences are SEHNR and FQNEAQ (reference sequence). The CDR3 bases are TGTGCCAGCAGCTGGGGACAGGGCGAAACCTACGAGCAGTACTTC. It codes for CASSWGQGETYEQYF.

This clonotype has more than one count but fewer than ten. The rearrangement joins TRBV24-1 to TRBJ2-7; D is tentatively TRBD1 or TRBD2 (5 bases each). Germline loops: CDR1 KGHDR, CDR2 SFDVKD. The V gene lost 5 bases and the J gene lost 6 bases, with 10 bases spanning the gap. There are 12 residues in the CDR3. The CDR3 region is CATSGWGTEQYF. CDR3 nucleotides: TGTGCCACCAGTGGCTGGGGGACCGAGCAGTACTTC.

This clonotype showed up many times. The V and J genes are TRBV7-9 and TRBJ1-5, with D tentatively TRBD1 (6 bases). This CDR3 comprises 15 residues. The V end lost 4 bases, the J end lost 4 bases, and 14 bases lay between the germline ends. Germline assignment: CDR1 SEHNR and CDR2 FQNEAQ (reference sequence). The CDR3 loop reads CASSSLTGPNQPQHF. CDR3 DNA: TGTGCCAGCAGCTCCCTGACAGGCCCTAATCAGCCCCAGCATTTT. The variable domain in full, with the rest retrieved from reference TRBV7-9 and TRBJ1-5, is DTGVSQNPRHKITKRGQNVTFRCDPISEHNRLYWYRQTLGQGPEFLTYFQNEAQLEKSRLLSDRFSAERPKGSFSTLEIQRTEQGDSAMYLCASSSLTGPNQPQHFGDGTRLSIL.

The V call is TRBV27, the J call TRBJ2-5; D gene uncertain. The germline CDR1 and CDR2 sequences are MNHEY and SMNVEV (reference sequence). The V end was cut by 4 bases, the J end by 2 bases, with 8 bases between. The CDR3 length is 13 residues. Written as DNA, the CDR3 is TGTGCCAGCAGTTCCAGATGGCAAGAGACCCAGTACTTC. Translating gives CASSSRWQETQYF.

The sample holds a few counts of this clonotype. The genes are TRBV7-2 and TRBJ1-2, with D perhaps TRBD1 (6 bases). With 5 bases removed from V and 2 bases from J, the gap between germline ends came to 12 bases. The germline V gene has CDR1 SGHTA and CDR2 FQGNSA. This CDR3 has 14 amino acids. The CDR3 DNA sequence: TGTGCCAGCAGCCTCCGGGACAAGAACTATGGCTACACCTTC. Translated, it gives CASSLRDKNYGYTF.

The chain carries TRBV30 and TRBJ2-3, with 10 nucleotides matching TRBD2. The V gene's germline CDR1 is GTSNPN and CDR2 SVGIG (reference sequence). The CDR3 contains 16 residues. The trim removed 3 bases at V and 4 bases at J, leaving 10 bases unmatched. CDR3 in DNA: TGTGCCTGGAGCCTAGGGGGGACTAGCGTTTCAGATACGCAGTATTTT. Its protein product is CAWSLGGTSVSDTQYF.

This clonotype has only a few counts. The J gene is TRBJ1-2, the V gene TRBV9; D not certain. This CDR3 has 16 residues. Trimming removed 0 bases at V and 2 bases at J, with 14 bases between. Germline CDR1 is SGDLS and CDR2 is YYNGEE. The CDR3 here is CASSVESRVGNYGYTF. CDR3 DNA: TGTGCCAGCAGCGTAGAATCGAGGGTGGGGAACTATGGCTACACCTTC.

This clonotype was recorded many times. The DNA for the CDR3 is TGTGCCAGCTCACCCCCGGGGGGGCTATACGAGCAGTACTTC. Encoded protein: CASSPPGGLYEQYF. This chain uses TRBV18 with TRBJ2-7, with 8 bases identical to TRBD2. V was clipped by 3 bases and J by 4 bases; unmatched bases: 5. Germline V gene lookup returns CDR1 KGHSH and CDR2 LQKENI. The CDR3 length is 14 residues.